The text below deals with one TCR beta chain. Its antigen is still unknown. One base away there is no much larger clone; base qualities are not given. From its cysteine to its phenylalanine, the CDR3 spans 18 amino acids. Just CDR3 DNA is preserved here, 54 bases in frame from base 1. From V the trimming removes 6 bases and from J it removes 4 bases, while the gene matches leave 18 bases of the junction unaccounted for. The data stem from a study of blood T cell repertoires in COVID-19 (TCRdb year 2020). With respect to the entire study: Collaborator samples came from the United States, Italy and Spain and covered acute and convalescent phases of COVID-19. The repertoires were made available in a free public database intended to serve as a resource for research on the immune response to SARS-CoV-2. The dataset comprised deeply sampled blood TCRbeta repertoires from subjects exposed to, actively infected with, or recovered from COVID-19. HLA class I and class II types, where available, came from metadata supplied by the sample provider rather than from assay-based typing. Nearly every sample came with metadata listing a de-identified subject ID, COVID-19 status, age in years and sex. Samples were obtained from the ongoing ImmuneRACE study (first 160 participants) and from over 1,000 subjects provided by 6 global collaborators. The prospective study material was composed of cDNA or gDNA derived from T cells, B-cell-depleted T cells, or PBMCs.

TCRbeta CDR3 regions were amplified from genomic DNA using the immunoSEQ Assay, a bias-controlled multiplex PCR. The original pipeline was this. Within the assay, amplification of reference gene primers was used to estimate how many nucleated cells each sample contained. Sequence reads were collapsed and filtered to measure the absolute abundance of every unique TCRbeta CDR3 rearrangement. For each sample, productive Simpson clonality was calculated by taking the square root of Simpson's diversity index across productive rearrangements. TCRdb stores this immuneACCESS table with in-frame sequences only. Part of the clones is absent; in the studies checked, under half of the shortfall reflects unresolved V genes, and no reason is known for the rest. Clone size and V and J calls were adopted from that table, with D and trimming inferred from the DNA. In this sample the table shows roughly 310,000 clones, roughly 90% of which occur a single time. Jointly, the top ten make up about 3.9% of the sample.

Overall study outcomes, separate from this receptor: How much clinical and demographic metadata was included differed by source and by participant, and the metadata was provided uncurated.

The collaborating institutions used their own protocols to collect whole blood in K2EDTA tubes. For TCRbeta analysis, collaborators shipped samples as frozen whole blood, isolated PBMCs, or DNA extracted from either of those sample types. The source material was peripheral blood. The sequence was collected from a woman aged 50 to 60 with active or convalescent COVID-19. Rearrangement joined TRBV23-1 to TRBJ2-3; TRBD1 fits 8 bases in the junction. TRBV23-1 is marked as an open reading frame, function uncertain. The CDR3 reads CASSVLGDRRGSADTQYF. The nucleotide sequence reads TGCGCCAGCAGCGTGCTCGGGGACAGGAGGGGTAGCGCAGATACGCAGTATTTT.